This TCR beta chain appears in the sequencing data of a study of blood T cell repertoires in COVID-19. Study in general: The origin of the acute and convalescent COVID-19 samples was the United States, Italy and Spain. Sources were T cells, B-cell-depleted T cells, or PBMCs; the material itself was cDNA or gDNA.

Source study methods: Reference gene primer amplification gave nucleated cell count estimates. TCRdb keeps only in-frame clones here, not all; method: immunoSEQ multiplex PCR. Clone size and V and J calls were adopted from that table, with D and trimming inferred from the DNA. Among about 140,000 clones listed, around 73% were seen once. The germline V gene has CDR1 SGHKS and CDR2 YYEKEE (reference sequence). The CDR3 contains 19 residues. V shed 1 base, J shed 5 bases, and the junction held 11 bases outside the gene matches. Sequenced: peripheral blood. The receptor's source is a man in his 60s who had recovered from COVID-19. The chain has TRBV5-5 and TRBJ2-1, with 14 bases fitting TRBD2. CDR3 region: CASSLYVTTGLAGDNEQFF. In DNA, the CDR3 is TGTGCCAGCAGCTTGTACGTCACAACGGGACTAGCGGGAGACAATGAGCAGTTCTTC.